Listed here are 25 T cell receptor beta chains from one sample, sequenced in a study of blood T cell repertoires in COVID-19. The table came from immunoSEQ multiplex PCR; TCRdb's copy has only in-frame clones and leaves some out. The table records some 21,000 clones, 86% of them present only once. Material for sequencing was peripheral blood. Receptors were obtained from a human donor with acute or convalescent COVID-19. The donor label of this sample is uncertain.

V usage is TRBV7-9 and J usage is TRBJ1-2; 7 bases line up with TRBD1. The germline V gene encodes CDR1 SEHNR and CDR2 FQNEAQ (reference sequence). Trimming at V came to 8 bases and at J to 2 bases, leaving 8 bases not matched to a gene. This CDR3 is built from 14 residues. The CDR3 reads CASGSTGANYGYTF. For the CDR3, the DNA is TGTGCCAGCGGGTCCACAGGGGCCAACTATGGCTACACCTTC.

V gene TRBV7-9 combines with J gene TRBJ2-1; a possible D gene is TRBD1 (7 bases). The CDR3 runs 13 residues. V shed 8 bases and J shed 7 bases, with 15 bases lying between them. Germline CDR1 reads SEHNR; CDR2 reads FQNEAQ (reference sequence). CDR3 sequence (DNA): TGTGCCAGCGCCCAGGGGGGTTGGAATGAGCAGTTCTTC. Translated, it gives CASAQGGWNEQFF.

The rearrangement joins TRBV5-1 to TRBJ1-2; 11 bases fit TRBD1. This CDR3 is built from 15 residues. Germline V CDR1 and CDR2: SGHRS, YFSETQ. J gave up 3 bases and V 3 bases, and 4 bases lay outside the gene matches. The CDR3 reads CASSWGQGGYYGYTF. The CDR3 DNA follows: TGCGCCAGCAGCTGGGGACAGGGGGGATACTATGGCTACACCTTC.

The CDR3 loop is CASSPPGSNEQFF. The CDR3 DNA reads TGTGCCAGTAGTCCTCCGGGAAGCAATGAGCAGTTCTTC. The V and J genes are TRBV19 and TRBJ2-1; TRBD2 is a possible D gene (5 bases). The CDR3 is made up of 13 amino acids. CDR1 and CDR2 from the germline V gene are LNHDA and SQIVND (reference sequence). Trimming removed 5 bases from V and 6 bases from J, with 11 bases in between.

The chain employs TRBV24-1 and TRBJ2-1; no clear D gene. The CDR3 length is 14 residues. Per germline, CDR1 KGHDR and CDR2 SFDVKD. V was shortened by 2 bases and J by 6 bases, with 10 bases between the two germline ends. The CDR3 bases are TGTGCCACCAGTGATTCCCCACCGGTCAATGAGCAGTTCTTC. Its translation: CATSDSPPVNEQFF.

The gene calls are TRBV7-2 and TRBJ1-3; no clear D gene. V was trimmed by 2 bases and J by 4 bases, leaving 9 bases between them. The CDR3 is 14 amino acids. CDR1 SGHTA and CDR2 FQGNSA come from the germline V gene. This CDR3 is CASSLRERGNTIYF. In DNA form, the CDR3 reads TGTGCCAGCAGCTTAAGGGAGCGCGGAAACACCATATATTTT.

This clone was recorded a few times. The chain has TRBV18 and TRBJ2-3; D remains ambiguous. Germline CDR1 is KGHSH and CDR2 is LQKENI. Trimming pared 3 bases from V and 0 bases from J, leaving 4 bases between. This CDR3 comprises 13 residues. In nucleotides, the CDR3 is TGTGCCAGCTCACCTCCGAGCACAGATACGCAGTATTTT. This gives the protein CASSPPSTDTQYF.

This clone appeared once. The chain combines TRBV19 with TRBJ1-1; maybe TRBD1 (5 bases). This CDR3 is 10 amino acids long. With 8 bases removed from V and 10 bases from J, the gap between germline ends came to 11 bases. Germline assignment: CDR1 LNHDA and CDR2 SQIVND (reference sequence). CDR3 region: CASGGGRAFF. CDR3 sequence (DNA): TGTGCCAGTGGGGGAGGGAGAGCTTTCTTT.

The rearrangement joins TRBV9 to TRBJ2-2, with TRBD1 matching 7 bases. Looked up from germline, CDR1 is SGDLS and CDR2 is YYNGEE. The CDR3 length is 19 residues. Germline trimming cut 3 bases from V and 0 bases from J; bases unmatched to any gene: 14. The CDR3: CASSEKETGKIANTGELFF. The CDR3 DNA sequence: TGTGCCAGCAGCGAGAAGGAGACAGGGAAAATCGCGAACACCGGGGAGCTGTTTTTT.

In nucleotides, the CDR3 is TGTGCCAGCAGCTTAGCGCGGGGCAGGCAAGGGGATGGCTACACCTTC. As protein: CASSLARGRQGDGYTF. The J gene is TRBJ1-2, the V gene TRBV11-2; D possibly corresponds to TRBD1 (5 bases). The ends were cut back, 1 base at V and 6 bases at J, with 18 bases in the middle. The germline V gene encodes CDR1 SGHAT and CDR2 FQNNGV. The CDR3 is 16 residues long.

This clone turned up a few times. The chain is built from TRBV2 and TRBJ2-5; 7 bases agree with TRBD1. The V and J ends lost 7 bases and 0 bases, in that order; junction bases with no gene match: 5. CDR1 is SNHLY and CDR2 is FYNNEI in the germline V gene. The CDR3 is 14 residues long. The DNA of the CDR3 is TGTGCCAGCAACGTACAGGGGAACCAAGAGACCCAGTACTTC. This codes for CASNVQGNQETQYF. The full variable domain, rest sourced from reference TRBV2 and TRBJ2-5, is EPEVTQTPSHQVTQMGQEVILRCVPISNHLYFYWYRQILGQKVEFLVSFYNNEISEKSEIFDDQFSVERPDGSNFTLKIRSTKLEDSAMYFCASNVQGNQETQYFGPGTRLLVL.

This chain joins TRBV5-1 and TRBJ2-7; TRBD2 agrees at 11 bases. The CDR3 has 17 amino acids. The germline V gene has CDR1 SGHRS and CDR2 YFSETQ. V dropped 3 bases and J dropped 1; count of bases not matched to a gene: 9. The CDR3 here is CASSWTLAGGGSYEQYF. Here the CDR3 DNA reads TGCGCCAGCAGCTGGACCCTAGCGGGAGGTGGTTCCTACGAGCAGTACTTC.

The V and J genes are TRBV11-3 and TRBJ2-7, with a tentative D call TRBD2 (5 bases). Trimming removed 5 bases from V and 2 bases from J, with 10 bases in between. From germline, CDR1 is SGHNT and CDR2 YENEEA. This CDR3 has 13 residues. The DNA for the CDR3 is TGTGCCAGCAGCATTGACGGGACCTACGAGCAGTACTTC. Translating gives CASSIDGTYEQYF.

The chain is built from TRBV18 and TRBJ2-7, with 8 bases aligning to TRBD1. Germline assignment: CDR1 KGHSH and CDR2 LQKENI. Germline trimming cut 4 bases from V and 5 bases from J; bases unmatched to any gene: 4. This CDR3 contains 13 residues. The CDR3 reads CASSQTGVNEQYF. Here the CDR3 DNA reads TGTGCCAGCTCACAGACAGGGGTGAACGAGCAGTACTTC.

In this sample, this clone turned up a few times. V usage is TRBV29-1 and J usage is TRBJ1-1, with D hard to call. V shed 6 bases and J shed 6 bases, with 8 bases lying between them. The CDR3 is 10 amino acids. The germline V gene encodes CDR1 SQVTM and CDR2 ANQGSEA. CDR3 DNA: TGCAGCGTGGCCCGTCCTGAAGCTTTCTTT. This gives the protein CSVARPEAFF.

This chain connects TRBV27 to TRBJ1-6; TRBD1 matches at 8 bases. The junction had 11 bases not matched to a gene; V was cut back by 5 bases and J by 5 bases. Looked up from germline, CDR1 is MNHEY and CDR2 is SMNVEV (reference sequence). The length of the CDR3 is 17 residues. In nucleotides, the CDR3 is TGTGCCAGCAGTCCCTACGCAGGGGGCCTAAATAATTCACCCCTCCACTTT. Translation gives CASSPYAGGLNNSPLHF.

This clone was detected only once. The V and J genes are TRBV9 and TRBJ2-7, with 7 bases that match TRBD1. The CDR3 loop spans 14 amino acids. The germline gives CDR1 SGDLS, CDR2 YYNGEE. V was pared by 4 bases and J by 0 bases, with 4 bases of the junction left unmatched. CDR3 bases: TGTGCCAGCAGCTTTTCAGGGGGCTCCTACGAGCAGTACTTC. Translation: CASSFSGGSYEQYF.

The CDR3 spells CASSMTGGAGANVLTF. The DNA for the CDR3 is TGTGCCAGTAGCATGACAGGGGGCGCTGGGGCCAACGTCCTGACTTTC. The chain has TRBV19 and TRBJ2-6, with 10 nucleotides matching TRBD1. After removal of 6 bases from V and 2 bases from J, the junction contained 4 bases not matched to a gene. CDR3 size: 16 residues. Germline CDR1 LNHDA, CDR2 SQIVND (reference sequence).

The J gene is TRBJ2-5, the V gene TRBV5-1; D not resolved. V lost 4 bases and J 5 bases, leaving 9 bases between the germline ends. CDR3 length: 12 amino acids. The V gene's germline CDR1 is SGHRS and CDR2 YFSETQ. The CDR3 here is CASSPSRETQYF. The CDR3 coding sequence is TGCGCCAGCAGCCCGTCGAGGGAGACCCAGTACTTC.

The rearrangement links TRBV23-1 to TRBJ1-6; D gene ambiguous. TRBV23-1 is identified as an open reading frame with a role that is uncertain. Trimming took 10 bases from V and 5 from J, leaving 18 bases between them. The CDR3 runs to 15 residues. The CDR3 here is CANTREGANNSPLHF. The CDR3 DNA sequence: TGCGCCAACACACGAGAGGGCGCTAATAATTCACCCCTCCACTTT.

The chain carries TRBV18 and TRBJ2-1; no firm D call. Between the trimmed V and J ends, which lost 2 bases and 8 bases, there was a span of 13 bases. Looked up from germline, CDR1 is KGHSH and CDR2 is LQKENI. This CDR3 spans 14 amino acids. The CDR3 sequence is CASSPGLGRDEQFF. The CDR3 bases are TGTGCCAGCTCACCAGGGCTGGGTCGAGATGAGCAGTTCTTC.

The rearrangement uses TRBV7-2 and TRBJ2-7; no firm D call. Trimming pared 6 bases from V and 0 bases from J, leaving 6 bases between. From germline, CDR1 is SGHTA and CDR2 FQGNSA. The CDR3 is 12 amino acids. The CDR3 sequence: CASSPSSYEQYF. The CDR3, as DNA: TGTGCCAGCAGTCCCAGCTCCTACGAGCAGTACTTC.

J is TRBJ1-1 and V is TRBV9; tentative D call: TRBD1 (6 bases). V was trimmed by 0 bases and J by 0 bases, leaving 9 bases between them. The CDR3 consists of 15 residues. Germline-derived CDR1 and CDR2 are SGDLS and YYNGEE. CDR3 protein: CASSVGGRLNTEAFF. CDR3 nucleotide sequence: TGTGCCAGCAGCGTAGGGGGGCGCCTGAACACTGAAGCTTTCTTT.

The chain joins TRBV28 to TRBJ1-4, with 8 bases identical to TRBD1. Per the germline V gene, CDR1 is MDHEN and CDR2 is SYDVKM. With 5 bases clipped from V and 8 bases from J, the junction kept 13 bases outside the gene matches. The CDR3 extends over 16 amino acids. The CDR3 DNA sequence: TGTGCCAGCAGTGGACAGGGACGTCCCCGCGCGGAAAAACTGTTTTTT. Translation gives CASSGQGRPRAEKLFF.

The gene calls are TRBV4-1 and TRBJ2-7; D may be TRBD2 (6 bases). V was cut by 2 bases and J by 0 bases, with 14 bases left in between. Germline values: CDR1 MGHRA, CDR2 YSYEKL. The CDR3 is made up of 16 amino acids. CDR3 in amino acids: CASSQSLGGNSYEQYF. In DNA form, the CDR3 reads TGCGCCAGCAGCCAATCCTTGGGGGGAAACTCCTACGAGCAGTACTTC.